This T cell receptor (beta chain) was found in a study of T cell responses to AZD1222 COVID-19 vaccine. Study-wide findings and caveats: It was only a handful of AZD1222 recipients who were seropositive at baseline. Donor demographics were predominantly white British with a female majority; clonal diversity may be underestimated.

With regard to this clone: Its specificity is not known.

Here immunoSEQ multiplex PCR was the method, and the copy in TCRdb shows in-frame clones only, minus some. This table has some 150,000 clones, approximately 90% appearing once. The sequences come from peripheral blood, collected on day 0 of AZD1222 vaccination. This receptor was taken from an adult in good health.

Here the CDR3 DNA reads TGTGCCAGCAGTGAAACCTTCGCCAGGGGGGCTAACTATGGCTACACCTTC. Its translation is CASSETFARGANYGYTF. The chain recombines TRBV6-1 with TRBJ1-2, with TRBD1 matching 7 bases. The trim removed 2 bases at V and 0 bases at J, leaving 9 bases unmatched. Per the germline V gene, CDR1 is MNHNS and CDR2 is SASEGT. The CDR3 totals 17 residues.